The 8 T cell receptor beta chains presented below share a single source sample, sequenced in a study of blood T cell repertoires in COVID-19 (TCRdb year 2020). The library was built by means of the immunoSEQ multiplex PCR assay. TCRdb mirrors the immuneACCESS table, restricted to in-frame sequences. Some clones are absent from its copies; in checked studies, under half trace to an unresolved V gene, and the reason for the others is unknown. In all, the sample holds roughly 250,000 clones, and roughly 88% of those were seen once. About 0.9% of the sample is held by the ten biggest clonotypes. The sample was peripheral blood. Receptors were obtained from a human donor with COVID-19, enrolled during active disease. The donor label of this sample is uncertain.

The rearrangement uses TRBV5-1 and TRBJ1-1, with no clear D. CDR1 and CDR2 from the germline V gene are SGHRS and YFSETQ. V dropped 1 base and J dropped 0 bases, with 7 bases sitting between them. CDR3 length: 14 residues. CDR3 coding DNA: TGCGCCAGCAGCTTGACAGTCATGAACACTGAAGCTTTCTTT. Translating gives CASSLTVMNTEAFF.

The V call is TRBV28, the J call TRBJ2-5; TRBD2 matches at 8 bases. CDR1 and CDR2 from the germline V gene are MDHEN and SYDVKM. V lost 6 bases, J lost 5 bases, and 17 bases stayed unmatched. The length of the CDR3 is 17 residues. The DNA of the CDR3 is TGTGCCAGCAGCCCCGGGGGGGGCAGCCGCCTAAGGGAGACCCAGTACTTC. Its protein product is CASSPGGGSRLRETQYF.

The chain is built from TRBV28 and TRBJ1-2; the D gene is possibly TRBD1 (5 bases). The length of the CDR3 is 13 residues. V was shortened by 11 bases and J by 7 bases, with 20 bases between the two germline ends. Germline V gene data show CDR1 as MDHEN and CDR2 as SYDVKM. The CDR3 is CAARGRDIGGYTF. The DNA of the CDR3 is TGTGCCGCACGAGGCAGGGATATTGGTGGCTACACCTTC.

The J gene is TRBJ1-1, the V gene TRBV3-1 (or the pseudogene TRBV3-2); tentative D call: TRBD1 (5 bases). This CDR3 has 14 residues. The germline CDR1 and CDR2 sequences are LGHDT and YNNKEL (reference sequence). The V gene lost 1 base and the J gene lost 7 bases, with 13 bases spanning the gap. The CDR3 loop reads CASSQGQTYGEAFF. DNA for the CDR3: TGTGCCAGCAGCCAAGGACAGACATACGGTGAAGCTTTCTTT.

A single count supports this clone. The CDR3 is CAWREDRDYGYTF. The CDR3 nucleotides are TGTGCCTGGAGAGAAGACAGAGATTATGGCTACACCTTC. The gene calls are TRBV30 and TRBJ1-2; D is perhaps TRBD1 (5 bases). The V and J ends lost 3 bases and 5 bases respectively, with 13 bases between them. In germline, CDR1 is GTSNPN, CDR2 SVGIG (reference sequence). This CDR3 contains 13 residues.

The chain employs TRBV19 and TRBJ1-5; no firm D call. Trimming removed 3 bases from V and 5 bases from J, with 8 bases in between. Germline values: CDR1 LNHDA, CDR2 SQIVND (reference sequence). This CDR3 spans 13 amino acids. The chain's CDR3 is CASSIGRYQPQHF. The CDR3, as DNA: TGTGCCAGTAGTATTGGCCGATATCAGCCCCAGCATTTT.

The rearrangement links TRBV4-2 to TRBJ1-5, with D unresolved. V was cut by 1 base and J by 3 bases, with 7 bases left in between. Germline assignment: CDR1 LGHNA and CDR2 YNFKEQ. CDR3 size: 14 residues. CDR3 in amino acids: CASSQGLSNQPQHF. CDR3 bases: TGTGCCAGCAGCCAAGGTTTATCCAATCAGCCCCAGCATTTT.

The V gene is TRBV4-3, the J gene TRBJ1-4; D may be TRBD1 (5 bases). The CDR3 contains 16 residues. Trimming cost V 0 bases and J 2 bases, with 10 bases left between them. Per germline, CDR1 LGHNA and CDR2 YSLEER. CDR3 sequence (DNA): TGCGCCAGCAGCCAAGACCAGGGTGTTACTAATGAAAAACTGTTTTTT. Translation gives CASSQDQGVTNEKLFF.